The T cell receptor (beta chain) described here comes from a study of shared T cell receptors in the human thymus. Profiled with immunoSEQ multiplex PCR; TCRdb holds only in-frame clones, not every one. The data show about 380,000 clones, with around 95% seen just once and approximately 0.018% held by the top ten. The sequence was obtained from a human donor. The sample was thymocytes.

In nucleotides, the CDR3 is TGTGCCAGCAGTTTAGGGACAGGGTTTCCCCCCTACGAGCAGTACTTC. This encodes CASSLGTGFPPYEQYF. The genes are TRBV27 and TRBJ2-7; 9 bases map to TRBD1. CDR1 and CDR2 (germline): MNHEY, SMNVEV (reference sequence). After removal of 2 bases from V and 2 bases from J, the junction contained 7 bases not matched to a gene. The CDR3 is 16 residues long.